This TCR beta chain was documented in a study of cytomegalovirus exposure and HLA in healthy donors. Points from the study as a whole: Researchers reported that three CMV-associated chains were confirmed in vitro as CMV antigen-specific.

Worth noting for this clone: Its antigen remains unidentified.

The PCR was carried out with 60 Vbeta primers and 13 Jbeta primers. The data were produced by immunoSEQ multiplex PCR, yet TCRdb's version contains in-frame clones alone and is incomplete. The sample has about 33,000 clones. The sequencing sample was made of PBMCs. This TCR derives from a middle-aged woman in good health and CMV-seropositive.

The CDR3, as DNA: TGCGCCAGCCTGTCCAGGACTAGCGGGGCCTACGAGCAGTACTTC. This gives the protein CASLSRTSGAYEQYF. The chain combines TRBV10-2 with TRBJ2-7; TRBD2 agrees at 12 bases. J gave up 2 bases and V 8 bases, and 7 bases lay outside the gene matches. The CDR3 totals 15 residues. Germline loops: CDR1 WSHSY, CDR2 SAAADI.